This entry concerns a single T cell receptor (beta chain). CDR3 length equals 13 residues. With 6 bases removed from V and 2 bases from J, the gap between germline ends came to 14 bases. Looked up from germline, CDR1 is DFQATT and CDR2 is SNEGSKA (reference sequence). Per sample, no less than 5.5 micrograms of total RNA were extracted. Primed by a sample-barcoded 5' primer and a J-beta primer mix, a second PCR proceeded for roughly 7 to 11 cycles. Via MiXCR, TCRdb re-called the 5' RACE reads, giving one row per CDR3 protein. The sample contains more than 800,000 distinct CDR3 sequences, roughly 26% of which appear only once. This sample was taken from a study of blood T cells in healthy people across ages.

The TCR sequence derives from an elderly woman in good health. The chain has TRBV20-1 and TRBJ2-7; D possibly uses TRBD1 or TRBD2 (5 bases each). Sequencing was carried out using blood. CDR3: CSALQGAPYEQYF. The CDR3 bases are TGCAGTGCGCTCCAGGGAGCCCCCTACGAGCAGTACTTC.